This entry concerns a single TCR beta chain. As yet, its antigen is unknown. CDR1 is DFQATT, CDR2 SNEGSKA, per germline (reference sequence). V lost 3 bases and J 5 bases, leaving 13 bases between the germline ends. The CDR3 spans 13 residues. This sample was taken from a study of T cell responses to AZD1222 COVID-19 vaccine. Study background: Pooled together were second doses at about 4 or about 12 weeks.

Whole-study findings and limits: The study found Spike-specific TCR breadth and depth rose after two AZD1222 doses. Only six people who got AZD1222 tested seropositive at baseline. Donors in the cohort were predominantly white British and more often female, and clonal diversity was possibly underestimated.

Method: immunoSEQ multiplex PCR; TCRdb's copy keeps in-frame clones and lacks some. Here the sample spans about 150,000 clones, approximately 88% being singletons. This sequence joins TRBV20-1 and TRBJ1-1; D is uncertain. The sequenced sample was peripheral blood, obtained on day 0 of AZD1222 vaccination. This TCR derives from an adult in good health. This chain's CDR3 is CSASIRLRTEAFF. DNA of the CDR3: TGCAGTGCTAGTATCAGGCTAAGGACTGAAGCTTTCTTT.